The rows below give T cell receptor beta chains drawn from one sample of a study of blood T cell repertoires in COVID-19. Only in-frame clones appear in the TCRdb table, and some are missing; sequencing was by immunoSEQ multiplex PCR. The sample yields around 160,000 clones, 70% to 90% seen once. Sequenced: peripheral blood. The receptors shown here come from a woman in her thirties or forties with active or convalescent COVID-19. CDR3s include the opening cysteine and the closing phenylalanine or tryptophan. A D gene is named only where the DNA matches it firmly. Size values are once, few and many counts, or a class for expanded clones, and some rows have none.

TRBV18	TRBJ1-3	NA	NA	CASSRQGNTIYF	TGTGCCAGCTCACGGCAGGGGAACACCATATATTTT
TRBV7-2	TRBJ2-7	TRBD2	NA	CASSHRLAPYEQYF	TGTGCCAGCAGCCACCGACTAGCACCCTACGAGCAGTACTTC
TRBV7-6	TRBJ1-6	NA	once	CASSLDLGGVGSPLHF	TGTGCCAGCAGCTTAGATTTGGGAGGGGTGGGATCACCCCTCCACTTT
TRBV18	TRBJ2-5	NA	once	CASSPSGGPGETQYF	TGTGCCAGCTCACCATCCGGGGGGCCTGGGGAGACCCAGTACTTC
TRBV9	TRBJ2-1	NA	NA	CASGQYNEQFF	TGTGCCAGCGGACAGTACAATGAGCAGTTCTTC
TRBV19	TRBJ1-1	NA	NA	CASMELGGEVEAFF	TGTGCCAGTATGGAATTAGGAGGAGAGGTTGAAGCTTTCTTT
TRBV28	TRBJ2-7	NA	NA	CASSLAGEGGEQYF	TGTGCCAGCAGTTTAGCAGGGGAAGGGGGCGAGCAGTACTTC
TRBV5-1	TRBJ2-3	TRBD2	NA	CASSLSVAGATDTQYF	TGCGCCAGCAGCTTGAGCGTTGCGGGAGCAACAGATACGCAGTATTTT
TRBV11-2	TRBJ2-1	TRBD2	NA	CASSRLSGSSLYEQFF	TGTGCCAGCAGCCGTTTAAGCGGGAGTAGCCTGTATGAGCAGTTCTTC
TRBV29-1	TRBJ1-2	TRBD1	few	CSVGDRAQGGYTF	TGCAGCGTTGGGGACAGGGCCCAGGGTGGCTACACCTTC
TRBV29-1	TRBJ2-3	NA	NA	CSVEEAGDRNHF	TGCAGCGTTGAAGAGGCAGGGGACCGCAACCATTTT
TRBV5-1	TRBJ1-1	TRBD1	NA	CASSTRQGSPEAFF	TGCGCCAGCAGCACGCGACAGGGGTCCCCTGAAGCTTTCTTT
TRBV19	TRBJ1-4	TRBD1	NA	CASSFRQGNEKLFF	TGTGCCAGTAGTTTCCGACAGGGGAATGAAAAACTGTTTTTT
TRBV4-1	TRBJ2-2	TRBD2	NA	CASSHGGLAGVLGELFF	TGCGCCAGCAGCCATGGAGGACTAGCGGGAGTTCTGGGGGAGCTGTTTTTT
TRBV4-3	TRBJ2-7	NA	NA	CASSQGARGPYEQYF	TGCGCCAGCAGCCAGGGGGCCAGGGGCCCCTACGAGCAGTACTTC
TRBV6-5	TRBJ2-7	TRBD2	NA	CASSSPGLAGYEQYF	TGTGCCAGCAGTTCCCCGGGACTAGCGGGATACGAGCAGTACTTC
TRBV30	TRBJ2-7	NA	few	CAWSVGASSSYEQYF	TGTGCCTGGAGTGTTGGAGCGTCGAGCTCCTACGAGCAGTACTTC
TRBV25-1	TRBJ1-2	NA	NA	CASSEGRGYGYTF	TGTGCCAGCAGTGAGGGCAGGGGCTATGGCTACACCTTC
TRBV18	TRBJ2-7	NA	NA	CASSRTAHAVTYEQYF	TGTGCCAGCTCACGGACAGCCCATGCGGTGACCTACGAGCAGTACTTC
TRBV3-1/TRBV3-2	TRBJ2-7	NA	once	CASRQTPGVNYEQYF	TGTGCCAGCAGGCAAACACCAGGGGTGAACTACGAGCAGTACTTC
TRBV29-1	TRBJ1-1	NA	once	CSVEGPEAFF	TGCAGCGTTGAGGGCCCTGAAGCTTTCTTT
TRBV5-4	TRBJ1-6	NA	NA	CASSKSSGSYNSPLHF	TGTGCCAGCAGTAAATCGTCCGGTTCCTATAATTCACCCCTCCACTTT
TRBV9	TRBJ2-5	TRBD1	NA	CASSVGGVRTGAETQYF	TGTGCCAGCAGCGTAGGTGGGGTGCGGACAGGGGCGGAGACCCAGTACTTC
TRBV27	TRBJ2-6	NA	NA	CASSPAGANVLTF	TGTGCCAGCAGCCCCGCTGGGGCCAACGTCCTGACTTTC
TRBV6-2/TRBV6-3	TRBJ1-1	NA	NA	CASSVRTGRTEAFF	TGTGCCAGCAGTGTACGAACAGGGCGGACTGAAGCTTTCTTT
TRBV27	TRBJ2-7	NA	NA	CASSPGDAPPYEQYF	TGTGCCAGCAGCCCGGGGGATGCCCCCCCCTACGAGCAGTACTTC
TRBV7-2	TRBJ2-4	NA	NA	CASSLEEGRIQYF	TGTGCCAGCAGCTTAGAGGAGGGTAGAATTCAGTACTTC
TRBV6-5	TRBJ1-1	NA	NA	CASSYSMAGLDTEAFF	TGTGCCAGCAGTTACTCGATGGCAGGGTTGGACACTGAAGCTTTCTTT
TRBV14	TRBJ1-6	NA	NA	CASSQGSPLHF	TGTGCCAGCAGCCAGGGGAGCCCCCTCCACTTT
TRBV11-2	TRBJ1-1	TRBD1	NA	CASSPKRTGPPLEAFF	TGTGCCAGCAGCCCGAAACGGACAGGGCCCCCCCTTGAAGCTTTCTTT
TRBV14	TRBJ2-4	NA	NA	CASSGGNTDIQYF	TGTGCCAGCAGCGGAGGGAACACGGACATTCAGTACTTC